The T cell receptor (beta chain) described here comes from a study of immune heterogeneity within non-small cell lung tumors. It was with 32 V and 13 J primers that multiplex PCR amplified TCR beta CDR3. Via MiXCR, TCRdb re-called the multiplex PCR reads, giving one row per CDR3 protein. The sample has over 30,000 distinct CDR3 sequences, less than 35% seen once. Regarding this clonotype: The conserved closing phenylalanine or tryptophan is absent in this CDR3, likely reflecting a read error. No DNA is shown, since the ends of the CDR3 on it are uncertain; the CDR3 is the one TCRdb lists.

With approximately 0.6 ug used per sample, the template was genomic DNA from bulk tumor. Far-apart biopsies, several per primary tumor, were taken during surgery. Samples came from untreated patients having curative surgery for newly diagnosed non-small cell lung cancer. The CDR3 is 14 amino acids long, termini counted. Germline assignment: CDR1 SGDLS and CDR2 YYNGEE. The TCR originated in a man aged 40-49 years with non-small cell lung cancer. Sequenced sample: lung tumor tissue. J is TRBJ2-5 and V is TRBV9; TRBD2 was called by the table and not checked on the DNA. CDR3 region: CASSLPVPRAGGPS.